This T cell receptor beta chain came from a study of post-analysis software for immune sequencing data. Overall study: Relapsing-remitting, secondary progressive and progressive-relapsing multiple sclerosis were all included among the disease courses. Overall study findings and caveats: The normalized Chao1 diversity of multiple sclerosis patients was significantly lower than that of controls. When patients were compared with controls, a handful of TRBV segments were more frequent, TRBV5-6, TRBV5-1 and TRBV20-1 among them. The F measure placed samples prepared in the same batch into strongly shared clusters.

Researchers reported that TCR beta cDNA libraries carried unique molecular identifiers. Yield was 450,000 to 650,000 cDNA molecules from approximately 0.91 to 9.4 million T cells. MiXCR was run by TCRdb on the PCR reads, yielding one entry per CDR3 protein. The repertoire includes about 820,000 distinct CDR3 sequences, approximately 57% of them detected once, and around 4.5% sits in the top ten. Turning to this clonotype: What it binds is not known. The junction departs from the called germline gene at one end, perhaps through a read error.

The CDR3 extends over 16 amino acids. CDR1 is MGHRA, CDR2 YSYEKL, per germline. The chain joins TRBV4-1 to TRBJ2-1; D may correspond to TRBD1 or TRBD2 (6 bases each). This receptor was identified in a girl between 10 and 17 years old with multiple sclerosis. Sequencing input: blood. This chain's CDR3 is CASSQGSRLGGNGQFF. CDR3 sequence (DNA): TGCGCCAGCAGCCAGGGCTCAAGACTAGGGGGGAATGGGCAGTTCTTC.